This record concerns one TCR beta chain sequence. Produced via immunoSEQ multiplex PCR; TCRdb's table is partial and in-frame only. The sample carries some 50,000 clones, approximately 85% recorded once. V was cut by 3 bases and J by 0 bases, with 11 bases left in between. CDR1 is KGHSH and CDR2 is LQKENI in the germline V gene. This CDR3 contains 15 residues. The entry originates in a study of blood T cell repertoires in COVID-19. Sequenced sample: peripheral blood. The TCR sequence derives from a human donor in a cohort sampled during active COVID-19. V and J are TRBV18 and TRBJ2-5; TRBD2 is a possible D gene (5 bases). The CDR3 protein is CASSPDTGYQETQYF. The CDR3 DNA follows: TGTGCCAGCTCACCCGACACGGGGTACCAAGAGACCCAGTACTTC.